The clone carrying this TCR beta chain is termed large. The QIAseq Immune Repertoire TCR panel built the libraries from roughly 15 ng of total RNA. TCRdb ran MiXCR on the reads and lists one entry per CDR3 protein. The sample shows fewer than 450 distinct CDR3 sequences, over 9.5% of them seen only once. Live CD3+CD8+TCRalphabeta+ cells were sorted into four subsets by PD-1 and/or TIGIT. The CDR3 extends over 14 amino acids. Germline CDR1 reads SNHLY; CDR2 reads FYNNEI. The V end was cut by 11 bases, the J end by 8 bases, with 24 bases between. The entry originates in a study of circulating CD8 cells and anti-PD-1 response in melanoma.

The clonotype originates from a human donor with melanoma. This specimen was CD8+ T cells from PBMCs, taken at baseline or after one month of anti-PD-1 therapy (not recorded which). The chain combines TRBV2 with TRBJ1-2, with TRBD1 as a possible D gene (5 bases). CDR3 protein: CAGLPGTEPYGYTF. The CDR3 coding sequence is TGTGCCGGCCTTCCCGGGACGGAGCCTTACGGCTACACCTTC.